This TCR beta chain came from a study of blood T cell repertoires in COVID-19. The length of the CDR3 is 15 residues. Germline V gene lookup returns CDR1 LGHDT and CDR2 YNNKEL (reference sequence). Trimming took off 6 bases at V and 4 bases at J, with 13 bases between the two ends. Clones were sequenced by immunoSEQ multiplex PCR, and TCRdb holds only the in-frame ones, with some missing. The sample lists 40,000 to 60,000 clones; about 83% were seen once. Sequencing input: peripheral blood. The clonotype comes from a woman aged 55 to 70 with acute or convalescent COVID-19. The chain recombines TRBV3-1 (or the pseudogene TRBV3-2) with TRBJ2-6; D may be TRBD1 (6 bases). CDR3 sequence: CASSLRGLGANVLTF. As DNA, the CDR3 is TGTGCCAGCAGTCTCAGGGGTCTGGGGGCCAACGTCCTGACTTTC.